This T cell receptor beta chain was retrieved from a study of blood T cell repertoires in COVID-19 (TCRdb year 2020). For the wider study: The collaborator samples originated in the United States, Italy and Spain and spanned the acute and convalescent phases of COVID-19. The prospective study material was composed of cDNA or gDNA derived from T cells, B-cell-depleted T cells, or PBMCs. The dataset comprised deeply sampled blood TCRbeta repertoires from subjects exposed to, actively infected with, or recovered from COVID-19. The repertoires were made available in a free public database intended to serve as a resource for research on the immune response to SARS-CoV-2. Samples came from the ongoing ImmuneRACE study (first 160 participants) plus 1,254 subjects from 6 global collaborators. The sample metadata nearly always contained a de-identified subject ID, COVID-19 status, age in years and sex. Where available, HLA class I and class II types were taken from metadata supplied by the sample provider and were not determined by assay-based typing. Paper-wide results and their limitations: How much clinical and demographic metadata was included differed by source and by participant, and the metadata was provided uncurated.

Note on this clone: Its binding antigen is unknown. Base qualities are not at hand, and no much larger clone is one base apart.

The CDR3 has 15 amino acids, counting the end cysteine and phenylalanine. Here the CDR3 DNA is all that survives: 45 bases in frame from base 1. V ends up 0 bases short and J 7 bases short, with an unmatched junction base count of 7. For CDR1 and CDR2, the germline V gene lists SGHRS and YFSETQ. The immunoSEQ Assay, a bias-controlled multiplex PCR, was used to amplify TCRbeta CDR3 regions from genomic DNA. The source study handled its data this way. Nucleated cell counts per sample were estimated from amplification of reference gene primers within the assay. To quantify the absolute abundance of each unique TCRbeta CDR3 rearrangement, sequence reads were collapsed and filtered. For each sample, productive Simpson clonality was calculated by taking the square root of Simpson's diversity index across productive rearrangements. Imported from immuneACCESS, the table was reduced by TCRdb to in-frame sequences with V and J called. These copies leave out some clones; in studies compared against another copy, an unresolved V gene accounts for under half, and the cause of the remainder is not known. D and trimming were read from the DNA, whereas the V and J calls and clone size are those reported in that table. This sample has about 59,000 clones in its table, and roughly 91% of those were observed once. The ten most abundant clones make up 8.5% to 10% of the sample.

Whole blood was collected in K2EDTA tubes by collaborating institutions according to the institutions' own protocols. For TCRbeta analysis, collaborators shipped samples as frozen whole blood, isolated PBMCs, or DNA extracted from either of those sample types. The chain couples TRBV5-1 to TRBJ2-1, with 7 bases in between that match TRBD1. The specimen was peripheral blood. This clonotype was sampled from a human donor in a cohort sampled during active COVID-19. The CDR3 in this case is CASSLVPLQGNEQFF. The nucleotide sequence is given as TGCGCCAGCAGCTTGGTGCCTTTACAGGGGAATGAGCAGTTCTTC.